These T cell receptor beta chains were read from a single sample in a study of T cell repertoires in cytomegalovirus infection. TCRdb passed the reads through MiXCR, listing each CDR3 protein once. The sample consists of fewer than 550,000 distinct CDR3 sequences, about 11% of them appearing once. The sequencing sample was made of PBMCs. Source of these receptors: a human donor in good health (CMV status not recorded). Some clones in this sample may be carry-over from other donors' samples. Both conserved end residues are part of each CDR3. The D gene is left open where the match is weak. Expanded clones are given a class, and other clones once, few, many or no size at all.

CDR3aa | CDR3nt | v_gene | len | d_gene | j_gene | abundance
CASSADPGSGYTF | TGTGCCAGCAGTGCTGACCCCGGAAGTGGCTACACCTTC | TRBV27 | 13 | . | TRBJ1-2 | few
CASSLGTVYTEAFF | TGCGCCAGCAGCTTGGGGACAGTGTACACTGAAGCTTTCTTT | TRBV5-1 | 14 | . | TRBJ1-1 | many
CASSEAKAVTQPQHF | TGTGCCAGCAGTGAAGCCAAAGCAGTCACTCAGCCCCAGCATTTT | TRBV2 | 15 | . | TRBJ1-5 | many
CSARDSDFYEQYF | TGCAGTGCTAGAGATAGCGACTTCTACGAGCAGTACTTC | TRBV20-1 | 13 | . | TRBJ2-7 | many
CASSFRTSGYNEQFF | TGTGCCAGCAGCTTCCGGACTAGCGGTTACAATGAGCAGTTCTTC | TRBV5-6 | 15 | TRBD2 | TRBJ2-1 | many
CAISGDGRGESAQHF | TGTGCCATCAGTGGGGACGGGCGAGGGGAATCGGCCCAGCATTTT | TRBV10-3 | 15 | . | TRBJ1-5 | .
CASSPWGELRGTGELFF | TGTGCCAGCAGCCCATGGGGGGAGCTCAGGGGTACAGGGGAGCTGTTTTTT | TRBV5-4 | 17 | . | TRBJ2-2 | many
CASSFGRVLNTEAFF | TGTGCCAGCAGCTTTGGGAGGGTTTTGAACACTGAAGCTTTCTTT | TRBV7-2 | 15 | . | TRBJ1-1 | many
CASSLRGQQNTGELFF | TGTGCCAGCAGCTTGAGGGGACAGCAAAACACCGGGGAGCTGTTTTTT | TRBV5-8 | 16 | TRBD1 | TRBJ2-2 | few
CSVALGLNTEAFF | TGCAGCGTTGCGCTGGGTTTGAACACTGAAGCTTTCTTT | TRBV29-1 | 13 | . | TRBJ1-1 | many
CSARPPGANTGELFF | TGCAGTGCTAGACCCCCCGGGGCGAACACCGGGGAGCTGTTTTTT | TRBV20-1 | 15 | . | TRBJ2-2 | .
CASSGYRFDTEAFF | TGTGCCAGCAGCGGATACAGGTTTGACACTGAAGCTTTCTTT | TRBV7-3 | 14 | . | TRBJ1-1 | many
CASSPPGTPGGGFF | TGTGCCAGCAGCCCTCCGGGCACTCCGGGCGGTGGTTTCTTT | TRBV7-6 | 14 | . | TRBJ1-1 | many
CASSQVDRGKVPFRETQYF | TGTGCCAGCAGCCAAGTCGACAGGGGGAAGGTGCCCTTCAGGGAGACCCAGTACTTC | TRBV14 | 19 | TRBD1 | TRBJ2-5 | many
CASSRTGTSTDTQYF | TGTGCCAGCAGCCGCACGGGGACGAGCACAGATACGCAGTATTTT | TRBV7-9 | 15 | . | TRBJ2-3 | .
CASSSGTGPQETQYF | TGCGCCAGCAGCTCTGGGACAGGTCCCCAAGAGACCCAGTACTTC | TRBV5-1 | 15 | TRBD1 | TRBJ2-5 | many
CSARSGGRTEAFF | TGCAGTGCTAGAAGTGGGGGAAGGACTGAAGCTTTCTTT | TRBV20-1 | 13 | . | TRBJ1-1 | .
CASSPGLAGDVDTQYF | TGTGCCAGCAGCCCCGGACTAGCGGGAGATGTAGATACGCAGTATTTT | TRBV5-5 | 16 | TRBD2 | TRBJ2-3 | .
CASRLAGGRDTQYF | TGTGCCAGCAGATTAGCGGGGGGGCGTGATACGCAGTATTTT | TRBV6-1 | 14 | TRBD2 | TRBJ2-3 | many
CATGLAKNIQYF | TGTGCCACCGGACTAGCCAAAAACATTCAGTACTTC | TRBV28 | 12 | . | TRBJ2-4 | many
CASSWDRGTQYF | TGTGCCAGCAGTTGGGACAGGGGAACGCAGTATTTT | TRBV6-1 | 12 | TRBD1 | TRBJ2-3 | few
CASSSQFYTDTQYF | TGTGCCAGCAGCTCCCAATTTTACACAGATACGCAGTATTTT | TRBV7-3 | 14 | . | TRBJ2-3 | many
CASTQTSGTGELFF | TGTGCCAGCACCCAGACTAGCGGCACCGGGGAGCTGTTTTTT | TRBV12-3/TRBV12-4 | 14 | TRBD2 | TRBJ2-2 | many
CSVDLHTSGRRYEQYF | TGCAGCGTTGACCTTCATACTAGCGGGAGGAGGTACGAGCAGTACTTC | TRBV29-1 | 16 | TRBD2 | TRBJ2-7 | .
CSGLDPTSYNEQFF | TGCAGTGGACTAGACCCTACCTCCTACAATGAGCAGTTCTTC | TRBV20-1 | 14 | . | TRBJ2-1 | few
CASSVGGGQSYEQYF | TGTGCCAGCAGCGTAGGAGGGGGACAGTCCTACGAGCAGTACTTC | TRBV9 | 15 | TRBD1 | TRBJ2-7 | many
CASSLGRGTTYEQYF | TGTGCCAGCAGCTTAGGGCGCGGGACCACCTACGAGCAGTACTTC | TRBV7-9 | 15 | . | TRBJ2-7 | .
CASRPGTGNQPQHF | TGTGCCAGCAGACCCGGGACAGGGAATCAGCCCCAGCATTTT | TRBV5-5 | 14 | TRBD1 | TRBJ1-5 | many
CASRRSGPKNTEAFF | TGTGCCAGCAGGCGCTCGGGACCGAAGAACACTGAAGCTTTCTTT | TRBV12-3/TRBV12-4 | 15 | . | TRBJ1-1 | many
CASSNPNRGLDTGELFF | TGTGCCAGCAGCAACCCAAACAGGGGGCTAGACACCGGGGAGCTGTTTTTT | TRBV7-2 | 17 | TRBD1 | TRBJ2-2 | many
CASSVRGVGQETQYF | TGTGCCAGCAGCGTCAGGGGGGTAGGCCAAGAGACCCAGTACTTC | TRBV5-4 | 15 | . | TRBJ2-5 | .
CASTLSYEQYF | TGTGCCAGCACCCTTTCCTACGAACAGTACTTC | TRBV6-1 | 11 | . | TRBJ2-7 | .
CASSPSVAGETQYF | TGTGCCAGCAGCCCCTCAGTGGCCGGAGAGACCCAGTACTTC | TRBV3-1 | 14 | . | TRBJ2-5 | few
CASSRTSGISTDTQYF | TGTGCCAGCAGTCGGACTAGCGGGATTAGCACAGATACGCAGTATTTT | TRBV7-8 | 16 | TRBD2 | TRBJ2-3 | many
CASSARGVLNTEAFF | TGTGCCAGCAGCGCTAGGGGGGTCCTCAACACTGAAGCTTTCTTT | TRBV7-8 | 15 | . | TRBJ1-1 | many
CATSDAIGTTNTGELFF | TGTGCCACCAGTGACGCGATAGGGACGACGAACACCGGGGAGCTGTTTTTT | TRBV24-1 | 17 | . | TRBJ2-2 | .
CASSPSDRGSSYNEQFF | TGTGCCAGCAGCCCATCTGATAGGGGCAGCTCCTACAATGAGCAGTTCTTC | TRBV12-3/TRBV12-4 | 17 | . | TRBJ2-1 | many
CASSDSWASGYNEQFF | TGTGCCAGCAGTGATAGCTGGGCTAGCGGCTACAATGAGCAGTTCTTC | TRBV25-1 | 16 | TRBD2 | TRBJ2-1 | many
CASSSLRGEQYF | TGTGCCAGCAGCTCCCTGAGGGGTGAGCAGTACTTC | TRBV13 | 12 | . | TRBJ2-7 | few
CASSPPPGQINYNEQFF | TGTGCCAGCAGCCCTCCCCCGGGACAGATTAACTACAATGAGCAGTTCTTC | TRBV5-4 | 17 | TRBD1 | TRBJ2-1 | few
CASSQEGANQPQHF | TGCGCCAGCAGCCAGGAAGGGGCTAATCAGCCCCAGCATTTT | TRBV4-1 | 14 | . | TRBJ1-5 | many
CASSPLRTGDTQYF | TGTGCCAGCAGCCCGCTTCGGACGGGAGATACGCAGTATTTT | TRBV5-5 | 14 | . | TRBJ2-3 | few
CSARPSDRGHNEQFF | TGCAGTGCTAGACCCTCGGACAGGGGTCACAATGAGCAGTTCTTC | TRBV20-1 | 15 | TRBD1 | TRBJ2-1 | .
CAISERGRRQGYQPQHF | TGTGCCATCAGTGAGAGGGGTAGGCGACAGGGGTACCAGCCCCAGCATTTT | TRBV10-3 | 17 | TRBD1 | TRBJ1-5 | .
CASSLGVHQPQHF | TGTGCCAGCAGCTTGGGGGTCCATCAGCCCCAGCATTTT | TRBV5-6 | 13 | . | TRBJ1-5 | many
CSASLVLLLAGQETQYF | TGCAGTGCTAGCCTAGTGCTTCTTTTGGCTGGGCAAGAGACCCAGTACTTC | TRBV20-1 | 17 | . | TRBJ2-5 | many
CASSSRTGLNTEAFF | TGTGCCAGCAGCTCCAGGACAGGGCTGAACACTGAAGCTTTCTTT | TRBV9 | 15 | TRBD1 | TRBJ1-1 | many
CASSPGGAFSYNEQFF | TGTGCCAGCAGCCCCGGCGGGGCTTTCTCCTACAATGAGCAGTTCTTC | TRBV9 | 16 | . | TRBJ2-1 | .
CASSPLGGQPQHF | TGTGCCAGCTCGCCCCTCGGCGGGCAGCCCCAGCATTTT | TRBV18 | 13 | . | TRBJ1-5 | few
CASSQDGRGHNEQFF | TGCGCCAGCAGCCAAGATGGGAGGGGGCATAATGAGCAGTTCTTC | TRBV4-1 | 15 | . | TRBJ2-1 | .
CASSQETRMNTEAFF | TGTGCCAGCAGCCAAGAAACCAGGATGAACACTGAAGCTTTCTTT | TRBV4-2 | 15 | . | TRBJ1-1 | few
CSARDRGQLFF | TGCAGTGCTAGAGACAGGGGTCAACTGTTTTTT | TRBV20-1 | 11 | . | TRBJ1-4 | many
CASMDEKLFF | TGTGCCAGTATGGATGAAAAACTGTTTTTT | TRBV19 | 10 | . | TRBJ1-4 | .
CASTETDTQYF | TGTGCCAGCACCGAAACAGATACGCAGTATTTT | TRBV12-3/TRBV12-4 | 11 | . | TRBJ2-3 | many